The 13 T cell receptor beta chains reported below all come from one sample, sequenced in a study of blood T cell repertoires in COVID-19. TCRdb's copy holds only in-frame clones and misses some; the assay was immunoSEQ multiplex PCR. The sample shows fewer than 300,000 clones, approximately 87% of them seen only once. The sample was peripheral blood. Receptor source: a woman aged 40 to 49 who had recovered from COVID-19.

The chain uses TRBV5-4 and TRBJ2-7; 11 bases are shared with TRBD1. Germline CDR1 reads SGHNT; CDR2 reads YYREEE (reference sequence). Germline trimming cut 4 bases from V and 3 bases from J; bases unmatched to any gene: 6. The CDR3 is 15 amino acids. CDR3 residues: CASSGIGTGGYEQYF. The CDR3 bases are TGTGCCAGCAGCGGCATAGGGACAGGGGGCTACGAGCAGTACTTC.

V usage is TRBV30 and J usage is TRBJ2-2; D is possibly TRBD1 (6 bases). Between the trimmed V and J ends, which lost 3 bases and 2 bases, there was a span of 10 bases. Germline values: CDR1 GTSNPN, CDR2 SVGIG (reference sequence). The CDR3 spans 14 residues. The CDR3 reads CAWRNRENTGELFF. The CDR3 coding sequence is TGTGCCTGGAGGAACAGGGAAAACACCGGGGAGCTGTTTTTT. The full variable domain, completed using reference TRBV30 and TRBJ2-2, is SQTIHQWPATLVQPVGSPLSLECTVEGTSNPNLYWYRQAAGRGLQLLFYSVGIGQISSEVPQNLSASRPQDRQFILSSKKLLLSDSGFYLCAWRNRENTGELFFGEGSRLTVL.

This chain joins TRBV19 and TRBJ1-5; D ambiguous. The V and J ends lost 1 base and 0 bases respectively, with 10 bases between them. The CDR3 runs to 16 residues. The germline V gene has CDR1 LNHDA and CDR2 SQIVND (reference sequence). The CDR3 DNA is TGTGCCAGTAGTATAGGGCGGCAGATTAGCAATCAGCCCCAGCATTTT. It codes for CASSIGRQISNQPQHF.

The rearrangement uses TRBV4-1 and TRBJ2-3, with TRBD1 matching 9 bases. The junction had 13 bases not matched to a gene; V was cut back by 2 bases and J by 10 bases. Germline V lookup: CDR1 MGHRA, CDR2 YSYEKL. CDR3 length: 16 residues. Here the CDR3 reads CASSQTGGFNRYPQYF. In DNA, the CDR3 is TGCGCCAGCAGCCAAACAGGGGGCTTTAACAGATACCCGCAGTATTTT.

This clone was seen a handful of times. The V call is TRBV5-1, the J call TRBJ1-1; maybe TRBD1 (6 bases). CDR3 length: 15 residues. Germline CDR1 SGHRS, CDR2 YFSETQ. With 0 bases removed from V and 4 bases from J, the gap between germline ends came to 13 bases. For the CDR3, the DNA is TGCGCCAGCAGCTTGGCCGGGGGGCTAAGCACTGAAGCTTTCTTT. It is translated as CASSLAGGLSTEAFF.

Written as DNA, the CDR3 is TGTGCCAGTAGTACAAACCGGGACAGCTATGGCTACACCTTC. Protein product: CASSTNRDSYGYTF. The chain combines TRBV19 with TRBJ1-2, with TRBD1 identical over 7 bases. The CDR3 is 14 residues long. Germline trimming cut 4 bases from V and 4 bases from J; bases unmatched to any gene: 6. CDR1 LNHDA and CDR2 SQIVND come from the germline V gene (reference sequence).

The chain is built from TRBV7-9 and TRBJ1-2; TRBD1 aligns across 7 bases. The junction had 8 bases not matched to a gene; V was cut back by 4 bases and J by 3 bases. Germline V gives CDR1 SEHNR, CDR2 FQNEAQ (reference sequence). The CDR3 covers 15 residues. The CDR3 loop reads CASSSPGQTHYGYTF. The CDR3 nucleotides read TGTGCCAGCAGCTCACCGGGACAGACCCACTATGGCTACACCTTC.

The chain combines TRBV4-3 with TRBJ2-5; 8 bases fit TRBD2. Germline-derived CDR1 and CDR2 are LGHNA and YSLEER. The CDR3 runs to 15 residues. V shed 1 base, J shed 6 bases, and the junction held 7 bases outside the gene matches. CDR3 sequence (DNA): TGCGCCAGCAGCCAAGCCAGCGGGGGTAAGAAGACCCAGTACTTC. This sequence encodes CASSQASGGKKTQYF.

The V and J genes are TRBV6-5 and TRBJ1-2; D gene uncertain. This CDR3 region has 15 residues. Germline loops: CDR1 MNHEY, CDR2 SVGAGI. Trimming removed 8 bases from V and 3 bases from J, with 19 bases in between. The CDR3 region is CASHTIGVWDYGYTF. As DNA, the CDR3 is TGTGCCAGCCATACGATCGGGGTCTGGGACTATGGCTACACCTTC.

The chain recombines TRBV6-5 with TRBJ1-2, with D maybe TRBD1 (6 bases). Trimming took off 0 bases at V and 5 bases at J, with 13 bases between the two ends. The CDR3 totals 15 residues. Germline V gives CDR1 MNHEY, CDR2 SVGAGI. CDR3 in amino acids: CASSYSPGAIYGYTF. The CDR3 DNA reads TGTGCCAGCAGTTACTCACCAGGGGCCATATATGGCTACACCTTC.

The J gene is TRBJ1-2, the V gene TRBV6-5; TRBD1 matches 7 bases. This CDR3 comprises 13 residues. V shed 5 bases, J shed 4 bases, and the junction held 4 bases outside the gene matches. Germline V gene data show CDR1 as MNHEY and CDR2 as SVGAGI. CDR3 DNA sequence: TGTGCCAGCAGTCCGACAGGGACCTATGGCTACACCTTC. Its translation: CASSPTGTYGYTF.

The V gene is TRBV7-2, the J gene TRBJ1-2; D gene ambiguous. V lost 5 bases and J lost 5, with 9 bases in between. Germline CDR1 SGHTA, CDR2 FQGNSA. The CDR3 loop spans 12 amino acids. The CDR3 protein is CASSPRGYGYTF. In DNA form, the CDR3 reads TGTGCCAGCAGCCCTAGAGGTTATGGCTACACCTTC.

The chain uses TRBV4-3 and TRBJ2-7; the D gene is possibly TRBD2 (6 bases). Between the trimmed V and J ends, which lost 1 base and 0 bases, there was a span of 10 bases. Looked up from germline, CDR1 is LGHNA and CDR2 is YSLEER. The CDR3 totals 15 residues. CDR3 coding DNA: TGCGCCAGCAGCCAAGCCGCGGGGAACTCCTACGAGCAGTACTTC. Translation gives CASSQAAGNSYEQYF.